Listed below are T cell receptor beta chains from one sample, sequenced in a study of T cell repertoires in cytomegalovirus infection. TCRdb reanalysed the reads using MiXCR and keeps one entry per CDR3 protein. The sample holds about 490,000 distinct CDR3 sequences, 11% seen once. The sequencing input was PBMCs. The receptors derive from a human donor in good health (CMV status not recorded). Some clones in this sample may be carry-over from other donors' samples. The CDR3 runs from the conserved cysteine through the conserved F or W. A D gene is named only where the DNA matches it firmly. Rows give clone size only sometimes, using once, few, many, or a class for an expanded clone.

>TRBV19|15|TRBJ2-7|many|.
TGTGCCAGTAGTATTCTTGGTGGGGGTGGCTACGAGCAGTACTTC
CASSILGGGGYEQYF
>TRBV5-5|13|TRBJ2-5|many|.
TGTGCCAGCAGCTGGGCCCCGTCGGAGACCCAGTACTTC
CASSWAPSETQYF
>TRBV15|18|TRBJ1-2|.|.
TGTGCCACCAGCAACCTACAGGCCCTCATTCCCTCTAACTATGGCTACACCTTC
CATSNLQALIPSNYGYTF
>TRBV20-1|14|TRBJ2-1|many|.
TGCAGTGCTAGAGGGACGGGAGTGGTGAATGAGCAGTTCTTC
CSARGTGVVNEQFF
>TRBV27|14|TRBJ2-7|few|.
TGTGCCAGCAGTTTATCAGTTGGACAGTACGAGCAGTACTTC
CASSLSVGQYEQYF
>TRBV7-8|14|TRBJ1-5|many|.
TGTGCCAGCAGCTCTTCGGCGGAAAATCAGCCCCAGCATTTT
CASSSSAENQPQHF
>TRBV19|15|TRBJ2-7|many|.
TGTGCCAGTAGGGGCGACGGGTCGAGAGCCTACGAGCAGTACTTC
CASRGDGSRAYEQYF
>TRBV4-2|14|TRBJ2-6|many|.
TGTGCCAGCAGCCAAGCCAGGCTCGAGAACGTCCTGACTTTC
CASSQARLENVLTF
>TRBV5-1|15|TRBJ1-5|many|.
TGCGCCAGCAGCTTGGACGGTGGTAGCAATCAGCCCCAGCATTTT
CASSLDGGSNQPQHF
>TRBV11-1|15|TRBJ1-5|many|.
TGTGCCAGCAGTCAAAAAGGACGGGAAGATCAGCCCCAGCATTTT
CASSQKGREDQPQHF
>TRBV4-2|18|TRBJ1-5|.|TRBD1
TGTGCCAGCAGCCAGACGAGAGGGACAGGGCTTAGCAATCAGCCCCAGCATTTT
CASSQTRGTGLSNQPQHF
>TRBV29-1|17|TRBJ2-2|.|TRBD2
TGCAGCGTTCCGAAAAGTAGCGGGAGACTAGATTCCGGGGAGCTGTTTTTT
CSVPKSSGRLDSGELFF
>TRBV20-1|17|TRBJ2-1|few|TRBD2
TGCAGTGCTAGGCTCTCTTGGTCGACTAGCGGGTACAATGAGCAGTTCTTC
CSARLSWSTSGYNEQFF
>TRBV7-8|18|TRBJ2-1|many|TRBD2
TGTGCCAGCAGCTTAGGACTAGCGGGAGGCGAGTATTACAATGAGCAGTTCTTC
CASSLGLAGGEYYNEQFF
>TRBV5-4|16|TRBJ2-7|.|TRBD2
TGTGCCAGCAGTGCATCCCTAGCGGGAGCTTCCTACGAGCAGTACTTC
CASSASLAGASYEQYF
>TRBV6-1|16|TRBJ1-5|many|TRBD1
TGTGCCAGCATTACCCGGACAGGGGGCGCGGGTCAGCCCCAGCATTTT
CASITRTGGAGQPQHF